The 22 T cell receptor beta chains in this list originate from one sample, sequenced in a study of shared clonotypes between healthy human individuals. Measured with immunoSEQ multiplex PCR; TCRdb has only the in-frame clones, and not every one. Of more than 2,000,000 clones in the sample, roughly nine tenths were seen once. The sample consisted of naive CD4+ T cells sorted from blood. Subset in this sample: CD45RA+ positively selected. The receptors originated from a man aged 18 to 35 in good health.

This rearrangement joins TRBV5-4 to TRBJ2-5; 9 positions match TRBD1. Germline lookup yields CDR1 SGHNT and CDR2 YYREEE (reference sequence). The CDR3 sequence is 15 residues long. V dropped 3 bases and J dropped 5; count of bases not matched to a gene: 8. CDR3 nucleotide sequence: TGTGCCAGCAGCTCATATCGGGACAGGGACGAGACCCAGTACTTC. Residues: CASSSYRDRDETQYF.

Concerning this clone: Other DNA sequences in this sample translate to the same CDR3. V gene TRBV9 combines with J gene TRBJ1-3, with 11 bases aligning to TRBD1. Germline-derived CDR1 and CDR2 are SGDLS and YYNGEE. This CDR3 region has 14 residues. V shed 3 bases and J 7 bases; nucleotides not matched to a gene: 3. This chain's CDR3 is CASSERTGGNTIYF. DNA of the CDR3: TGTGCCAGCAGCGAGCGGACAGGGGGCAACACCATATATTTT.

The V and J genes are TRBV7-6 and TRBJ2-1, with 9 bases identical to TRBD2. The CDR3 loop spans 17 amino acids. Germline V gene lookup returns CDR1 SGHVS and CDR2 FNYEAQ. V shed 1 base, J shed 6 bases, and the junction held 10 bases outside the gene matches. CDR3 loop: CASSLDPPREGGNEQFF. The CDR3 bases are TGTGCCAGCAGCTTAGACCCCCCGCGGGAGGGCGGCAATGAGCAGTTCTTC.

As for this clone: The same CDR3 arises from other DNA sequences in this sample as well. V usage is TRBV6-6 and J usage is TRBJ2-7; 10 positions agree with TRBD1. The germline V gene encodes CDR1 MNHNY and CDR2 SVGAGI (reference sequence). The CDR3 has 15 amino acids. The V and J ends lost 4 bases and 1 base, in that order; junction bases with no gene match: 4. The CDR3 DNA follows: TGTGCCAGCAGTTCGGGACAGGGGATTTCCTACGAGCAGTACTTC. This translates into CASSSGQGISYEQYF.

J is TRBJ2-3 and V is TRBV7-2; D is uncertain. Germline-derived CDR1 and CDR2 are SGHTA and FQGNSA. V was cut by 4 bases and J by 4 bases, with 6 bases left in between. This CDR3 is 12 amino acids long. The CDR3 bases are TGTGCCAGCAGCTCGATCGCAGATACGCAGTATTTT. Its translation: CASSSIADTQYF.

A note on this clone: The identical CDR3 is also encoded by other nucleotide sequences in the sample. This rearrangement joins TRBV28 to TRBJ1-1, with D possibly being TRBD1 (6 bases). The CDR3 consists of 13 residues. CDR1 is MDHEN, CDR2 SYDVKM, per germline. V gave up 5 bases and J gave up 1 base, with 8 bases separating them. CDR3 sequence (DNA): TGTGCCAGCAGTCTACAGGGGAACACTGAAGCTTTCTTT. This codes for CASSLQGNTEAFF. Full variable domain (rest looked up from reference TRBV28 and TRBJ1-1): DVKVTQSSRYLVKRTGEKVFLECVQDMDHENMFWYRQDPGLGLRLIYFSYDVKMKEKGDIPEGYSVSREKKERFSLILESASTNQTSMYLCASSLQGNTEAFFGQGTRLTVV.

This clone was counted only a few times. Other nucleotide sequences in the sample specify the same CDR3. The rearrangement uses TRBV27 and TRBJ2-2; 8 bases match TRBD1. The J segment lost 1 base and the V segment lost 5 bases, leaving 3 bases of the junction unmatched. Germline-derived CDR1 and CDR2 are MNHEY and SMNVEV (reference sequence). The CDR3 totals 15 residues. The CDR3 bases are TGTGCCAGCAGTCTAGGGACAGGGAACACCGGGGAGCTGTTTTTT. Protein: CASSLGTGNTGELFF.

V usage is TRBV19 and J usage is TRBJ1-4; no firm D call. This CDR3 region has 13 residues. Germline V gene sequence: CDR1 LNHDA, CDR2 SQIVND (reference sequence). The V and J ends lost 7 bases and 8 bases respectively, with 14 bases between them. The CDR3 reads CASNAVLREKLFF. CDR3 nucleotide sequence: TGTGCCAGTAACGCCGTGTTACGAGAAAAACTGTTTTTT. Using reference TRBV19 and TRBJ1-4 for the parts outside the CDR3, the full variable domain is DGGITQSPKYLFRKEGQNVTLSCEQNLNHDAMYWYRQDPGQGLRLIYYSQIVNDFQKGDIAEGYSVSREKKESFPLTVTSAQKNPTAFYLCASNAVLREKLFFGSGTQLSVL.

V is TRBV19 and J is TRBJ1-2; 8 positions match TRBD1. Germline V gene data show CDR1 as LNHDA and CDR2 as SQIVND (reference sequence). J was trimmed by 4 bases and V by 6 bases; bases with no gene match: 7. The length of the CDR3 is 14 residues. This CDR3 reads CASRTVTGVYGYTF. CDR3 bases: TGTGCCAGTAGGACCGTGACAGGGGTCTATGGCTACACCTTC.

In regard to this clone: Other DNA sequences in the sample encode the same CDR3. This chain connects TRBV10-3 to TRBJ1-1; no firm D call. This CDR3 comprises 14 residues. The V gene lost 1 base and the J gene lost 2 bases, with 8 bases spanning the gap. Germline V CDR1 and CDR2: ENHRY, SYGVKD. CDR3 residues: CAISELEGNTEAFF. In DNA form, the CDR3 reads TGTGCCATCAGTGAGTTAGAGGGCAACACTGAAGCTTTCTTT.

The V and J genes are TRBV30 and TRBJ1-1; 10 nucleotides line up with TRBD1. V lost 5 bases and J lost 4; bases outside the gene matches: 1. The CDR3 runs 12 residues. The germline CDR1 and CDR2 sequences are GTSNPN and SVGIG (reference sequence). The CDR3 DNA reads TGTGCCTGGGGGACAGGGGCCACTGAAGCTTTCTTT. Translation gives CAWGTGATEAFF.

This chain links TRBV30 with TRBJ2-7; D possibly corresponds to TRBD1 (6 bases). The germline V and J ends were trimmed by 4 bases and 0 bases, with 13 bases remaining between them. Germline CDR1 and CDR2: GTSNPN and SVGIG (reference sequence). CDR3 length equals 14 residues. CDR3 DNA: TGTGCCTGGACCGATGGACAGAGCTCCTACGAGCAGTACTTC. It yields the protein CAWTDGQSSYEQYF.

The J gene is TRBJ2-1, the V gene TRBV10-3; D not resolved. Germline V lookup: CDR1 ENHRY, CDR2 SYGVKD. V lost 0 bases, J lost 7 bases, and 16 bases lay in between. This CDR3 has 16 amino acids. CDR3 bases: TGTGCCATCAGTGAGTCCCAGTTAGTATTGCTGAATGAGCAGTTCTTC. Its translation is CAISESQLVLLNEQFF.

Remarks on this clone: This sample also contains other DNA sequences that code for the same CDR3. The V call is TRBV2, the J call TRBJ1-5; weak D call: TRBD1 (5 bases). This CDR3 is built from 11 residues. Germline CDR1 is SNHLY and CDR2 is FYNNEI. Trimming took 6 bases from V and 5 from J, leaving 5 bases between them. DNA of the CDR3: TGTGCCAGCAGAGGGGATCAGCCCCAGCATTTT. It codes for CASRGDQPQHF.

This clone occurred once. The V gene is TRBV14, the J gene TRBJ1-1; D remains unclear. CDR1 and CDR2 from the germline V gene are SGHDN and FVKESK. V gave up 10 bases and J gave up 6 bases, with 18 bases separating them. The CDR3 contains 13 residues. DNA for the CDR3: TGTGCCACCCTTCCCCAATCCGGTGCTGAAGCTTTCTTT. Its translation: CATLPQSGAEAFF.

The genes are TRBV7-2 and TRBJ2-1; D is unresolved. CDR1 is SGHTA and CDR2 is FQGNSA in the germline V gene. The CDR3 runs to 15 residues. Trimming stripped 2 bases from V and 4 bases from J, with 12 bases between. The DNA for the CDR3 is TGTGCCAGCAGCTTATGGTTCGGAGTTTACAATGAGCAGTTCTTC. Amino acid sequence: CASSLWFGVYNEQFF.

The chain combines TRBV7-2 with TRBJ2-1; 12 positions match TRBD1. CDR1 and CDR2 from the germline V gene are SGHTA and FQGNSA. The CDR3 extends over 17 amino acids. V dropped 1 base and J dropped 7; count of bases not matched to a gene: 8. The CDR3 DNA reads as TGTGCCAGCAGCTTAGTCGGGACAGGGGGCGCATATAATGAGCAGTTCTTC. This translates into CASSLVGTGGAYNEQFF.

CDR3 sequence reads: CASSERTGTAYGYTF. For the CDR3, the DNA is TGTGCCAGCAGTGAAAGAACAGGGACAGCTTATGGCTACACCTTC. The chain is built from TRBV2 and TRBJ1-2; 7 bases line up with TRBD1. Per the germline V gene, CDR1 is SNHLY and CDR2 is FYNNEI. V shed 2 bases and J 5 bases; nucleotides not matched to a gene: 8. The CDR3 runs to 15 residues.

CDR3 loop: CASSMSGPQHF. Here the CDR3 DNA reads TGTGCCAGTAGTATGAGTGGGCCCCAGCATTTT. This chain uses TRBV19 with TRBJ1-5; D remains ambiguous. CDR1 is LNHDA, CDR2 SQIVND, per germline (reference sequence). The CDR3 totals 11 residues. Trimming took 3 bases from V and 9 from J, leaving 6 bases between them.

The rearrangement links TRBV10-3 to TRBJ1-1, with 8 nucleotides matching TRBD1. This CDR3 spans 14 amino acids. The ends lost 6 bases at V and 1 base at J; junction bases unmatched: 4. Germline V lookup: CDR1 ENHRY, CDR2 SYGVKD. The CDR3 DNA sequence: TGTGCCATCAGGACAGGGGCCGGGAACACTGAAGCTTTCTTT. Protein product: CAIRTGAGNTEAFF.

This chain uses TRBV4-1 with TRBJ1-4; 9 bases fit TRBD1. Germline V lookup: CDR1 MGHRA, CDR2 YSYEKL. CDR3 size: 16 residues. The V segment lost 0 bases and the J segment 4 bases; nucleotides outside the gene matches: 3. The CDR3 spells CASSQERDRDNEKLFF. In nucleotides, the CDR3 is TGCGCCAGCAGCCAAGAGAGGGACAGGGATAATGAAAAACTGTTTTTT.

The gene calls are TRBV5-1 and TRBJ2-3; no firm D call. Germline V gene sequence: CDR1 SGHRS, CDR2 YFSETQ. The germline V and J ends were trimmed by 2 bases and 6 bases, with 10 bases remaining between them. The CDR3 extends over 13 amino acids. The CDR3: CASSFNGGDTQYF. CDR3 in DNA: TGCGCCAGCAGCTTTAATGGTGGTGATACGCAGTATTTT.